The entry that follows covers one T cell receptor beta chain sequence. The target antigen is unknown. Using immunoSEQ multiplex PCR, the repertoire was profiled, and TCRdb retains in-frame clones only, with some absent. The table includes about 140,000 clones, nearly 90% detected once. V lost 1 base, J lost 4 bases, and 8 bases lay in between. CDR1 and CDR2 (germline): LNHDA, SQIVND (reference sequence). The CDR3 has 15 residues. The data originate from a study of T cell responses to AZD1222 COVID-19 vaccine. Notes on the study in general: Reportedly, nearly half the spike-specific TCRs target unmutated variant regions. There were vaccine-associated CD4 TCRs across spike, dominant at 160-218 and 743-854. There were repertoire samples only from the period after the peak T cell response.

This TCR derives from an adult who received the MenACWY meningococcal vaccine as a control. The chain employs TRBV19 and TRBJ1-6, with D unclear. The material was peripheral blood, obtained 28 days after the second dose of the MenACWY control vaccine. The CDR3 region is CASSIGVNYNSPLHF. CDR3 nucleotide sequence: TGTGCCAGTAGTATAGGAGTAAATTATAATTCACCCCTCCACTTT.